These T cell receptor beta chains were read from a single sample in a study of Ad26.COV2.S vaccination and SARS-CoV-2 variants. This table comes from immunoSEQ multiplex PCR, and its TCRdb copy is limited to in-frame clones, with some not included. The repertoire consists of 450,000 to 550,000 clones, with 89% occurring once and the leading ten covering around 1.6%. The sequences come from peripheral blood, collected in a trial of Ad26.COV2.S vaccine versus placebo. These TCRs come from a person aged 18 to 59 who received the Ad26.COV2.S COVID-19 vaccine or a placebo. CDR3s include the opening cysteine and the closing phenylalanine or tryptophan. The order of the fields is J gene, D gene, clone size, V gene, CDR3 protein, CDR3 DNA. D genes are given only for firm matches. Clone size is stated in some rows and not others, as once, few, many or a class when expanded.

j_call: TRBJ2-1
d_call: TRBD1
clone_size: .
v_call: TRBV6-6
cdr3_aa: CASSARSGGLYNEQFF
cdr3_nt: TGTGCCAGCAGCGCCCGGTCAGGGGGTTTATACAATGAGCAGTTCTTC

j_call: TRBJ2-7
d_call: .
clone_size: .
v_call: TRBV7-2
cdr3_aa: CASSLSRGFLRPLEQYF
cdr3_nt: TGTGCCAGCAGCTTATCCCGAGGCTTCCTTAGGCCCCTCGAGCAGTACTTC

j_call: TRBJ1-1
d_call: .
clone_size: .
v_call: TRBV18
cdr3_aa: CASSPDGGWIEAFF
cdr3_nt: TGTGCCAGCTCACCAGACGGGGGGTGGATTGAAGCTTTCTTT

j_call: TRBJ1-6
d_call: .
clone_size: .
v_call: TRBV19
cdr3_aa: CASSIDRRDWLPPLHF
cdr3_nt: TGTGCCAGTAGTATAGATCGCAGGGACTGGCTACCACCCCTCCACTTT

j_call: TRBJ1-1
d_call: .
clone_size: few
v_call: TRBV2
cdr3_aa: CASSSTAGFTEAFF
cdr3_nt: TGTGCCAGCTCCTCAACCGCAGGGTTCACTGAAGCTTTCTTT

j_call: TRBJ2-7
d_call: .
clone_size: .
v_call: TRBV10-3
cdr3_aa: CASTTGRSEQYF
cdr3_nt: TGTGCCTCCACCACAGGGCGAAGCGAGCAGTACTTC

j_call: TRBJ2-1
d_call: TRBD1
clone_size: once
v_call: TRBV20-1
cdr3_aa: CSASRPGQFNEQFF
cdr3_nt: TGCAGTGCTAGTCGTCCGGGACAGTTTAATGAGCAGTTCTTC

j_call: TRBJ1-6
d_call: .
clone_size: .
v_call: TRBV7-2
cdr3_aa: CASSPSGGNSPLHF
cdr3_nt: TGTGCCAGCAGCCCTAGTGGGGGGAATTCACCCCTCCACTTT

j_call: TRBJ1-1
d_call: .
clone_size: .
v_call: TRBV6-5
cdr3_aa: CASRDQGHREAFF
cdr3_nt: TGTGCCAGCAGGGATCAGGGGCACAGAGAAGCTTTCTTT

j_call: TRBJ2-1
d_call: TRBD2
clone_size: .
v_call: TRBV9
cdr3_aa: CASSELAEEYNEQFF
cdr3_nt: TGTGCCAGCAGCGAACTAGCGGAAGAATACAATGAGCAGTTCTTC

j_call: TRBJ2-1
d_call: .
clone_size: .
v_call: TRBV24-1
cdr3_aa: CATSDSQLGSSYNEQFF
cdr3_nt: TGTGCCACCAGTGATTCCCAGCTAGGGAGCTCCTACAATGAGCAGTTCTTC

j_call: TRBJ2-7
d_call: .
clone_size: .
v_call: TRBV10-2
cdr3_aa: CASSLAQNLYEQYF
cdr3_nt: TGCGCCAGCAGTTTAGCGCAGAACCTCTACGAGCAGTACTTC

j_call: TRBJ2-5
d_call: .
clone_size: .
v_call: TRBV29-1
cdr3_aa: CSVQGSYGTQYF
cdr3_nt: TGCAGCGTTCAGGGTTCTTACGGGACCCAGTACTTC

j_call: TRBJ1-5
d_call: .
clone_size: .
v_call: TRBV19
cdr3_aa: CASSLVQGSQPQHF
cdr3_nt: TGTGCCAGTAGTTTGGTCCAGGGGAGTCAGCCCCAGCATTTT

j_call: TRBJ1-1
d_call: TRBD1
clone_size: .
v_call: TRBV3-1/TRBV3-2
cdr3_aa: CASSFIGQGKSHAEAFF
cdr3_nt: TGTGCCAGCAGCTTTATTGGACAGGGGAAGAGTCACGCTGAAGCTTTCTTT

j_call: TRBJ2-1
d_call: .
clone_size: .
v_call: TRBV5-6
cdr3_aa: CASSLGAVWSDNEQFF
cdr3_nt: TGTGCCAGCAGCTTGGGGGCAGTGTGGTCGGACAATGAGCAGTTCTTC

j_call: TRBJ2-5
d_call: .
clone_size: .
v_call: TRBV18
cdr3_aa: CASSPPPDQETQYF
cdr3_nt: TGTGCCAGCTCACCACCGCCAGACCAAGAGACCCAGTACTTC

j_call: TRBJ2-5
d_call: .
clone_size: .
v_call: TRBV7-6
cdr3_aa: CASSLGRGETQYF
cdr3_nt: TGTGCCAGCAGCTTAGGTCGGGGGGAGACCCAGTACTTC

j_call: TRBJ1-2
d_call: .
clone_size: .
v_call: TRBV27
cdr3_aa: CASSSQTGLGGYTF
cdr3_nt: TGTGCCAGCAGTTCCCAGACAGGTCTCGGAGGCTACACCTTC

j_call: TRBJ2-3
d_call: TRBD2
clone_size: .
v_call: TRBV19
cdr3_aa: CATRASGTDTQYF
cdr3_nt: TGTGCCACACGGGCTAGCGGGACAGATACGCAGTATTTT

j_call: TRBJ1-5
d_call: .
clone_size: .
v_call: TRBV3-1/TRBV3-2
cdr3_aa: CASSQDTGHNQPQHF
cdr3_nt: TGTGCCAGCAGCCAAGATACAGGACACAATCAGCCCCAGCATTTT

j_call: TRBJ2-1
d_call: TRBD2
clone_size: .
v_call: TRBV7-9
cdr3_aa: CASSPSELSGSRDEQFF
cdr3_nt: TGTGCCAGCAGCCCCTCTGAGTTGAGCGGGAGTCGCGATGAGCAGTTCTTC

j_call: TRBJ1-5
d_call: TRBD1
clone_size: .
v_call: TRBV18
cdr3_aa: CASSLQGWNQPQHF
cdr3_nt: TGTGCCAGCTCACTACAGGGGTGGAATCAGCCCCAGCATTTT

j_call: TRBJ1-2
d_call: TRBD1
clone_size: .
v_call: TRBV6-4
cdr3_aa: CASRKGTDYGYTF
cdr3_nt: TGTGCCAGCAGGAAAGGGACAGATTATGGCTACACCTTC

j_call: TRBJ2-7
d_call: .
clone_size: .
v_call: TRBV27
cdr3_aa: CASSLPGTYEQYF
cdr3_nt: TGTGCCAGCAGTTTACCAGGGACCTACGAGCAGTACTTC

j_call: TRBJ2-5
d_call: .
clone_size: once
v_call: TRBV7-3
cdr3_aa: CASSLMSHGETQYF
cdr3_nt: TGTGCCAGCAGCTTAATGTCGCACGGGGAGACCCAGTACTTC

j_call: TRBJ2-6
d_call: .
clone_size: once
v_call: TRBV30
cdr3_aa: CAWSSADPRVLTF
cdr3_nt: TGTGCCTGGAGCAGCGCTGATCCCCGCGTCCTGACTTTC

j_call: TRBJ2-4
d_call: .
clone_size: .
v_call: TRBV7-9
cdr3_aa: CASSANKLAKNIQYF
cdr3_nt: TGTGCCAGCAGCGCGAATAAACTAGCCAAAAACATTCAGTACTTC

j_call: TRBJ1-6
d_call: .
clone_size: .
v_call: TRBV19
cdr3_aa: CASSMSLQGFLSPLHF
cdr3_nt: TGTGCCAGTAGTATGAGCCTTCAGGGGTTCTTGTCACCCCTCCACTTT

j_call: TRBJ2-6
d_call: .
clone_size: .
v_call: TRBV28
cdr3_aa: CASSLIISGANVLTF
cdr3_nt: TGTGCCAGCAGTTTAATAATCTCTGGGGCCAACGTCCTGACTTTC

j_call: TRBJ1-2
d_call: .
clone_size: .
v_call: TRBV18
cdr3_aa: CASSPIDSSNGYTF
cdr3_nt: TGTGCCAGCTCACCAATAGACAGCTCCAATGGCTACACCTTC

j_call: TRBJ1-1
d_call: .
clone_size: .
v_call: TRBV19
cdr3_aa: CASSIVGQLTTEAFF
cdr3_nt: TGTGCCAGTAGTATAGTAGGGCAGCTAACTACTGAAGCTTTCTTT

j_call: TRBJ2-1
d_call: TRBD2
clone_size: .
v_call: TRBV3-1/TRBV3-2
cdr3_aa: CASSQELLAGGSYNEQFF
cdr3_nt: TGTGCCAGCAGCCAAGAGCTACTAGCGGGGGGGTCCTACAATGAGCAGTTCTTC

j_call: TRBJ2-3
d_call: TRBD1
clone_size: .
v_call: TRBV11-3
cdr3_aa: CASSPYRGATQYF
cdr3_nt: TGTGCCAGCAGCCCGTACAGGGGGGCTACGCAGTATTTT

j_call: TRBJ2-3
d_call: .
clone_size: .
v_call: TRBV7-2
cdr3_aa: CASSSHQGSQYF
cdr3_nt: TGTGCCAGCAGCTCCCACCAGGGATCGCAGTATTTT

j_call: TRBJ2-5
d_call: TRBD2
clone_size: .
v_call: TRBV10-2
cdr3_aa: CASRLAGEETQYF
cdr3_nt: TGCGCCAGCAGGCTAGCGGGAGAGGAGACCCAGTACTTC

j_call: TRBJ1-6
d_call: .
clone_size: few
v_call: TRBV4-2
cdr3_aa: CASSQESFGTRDSPLHF
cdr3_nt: TGTGCCAGCAGCCAAGAAAGTTTCGGGACGAGGGATTCACCCCTCCACTTT

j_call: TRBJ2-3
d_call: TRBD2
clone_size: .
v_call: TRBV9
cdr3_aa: CASSPHTGLAGSTDTQYF
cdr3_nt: TGTGCCAGCTCCCCTCACACCGGACTAGCGGGGAGTACAGATACGCAGTATTTT

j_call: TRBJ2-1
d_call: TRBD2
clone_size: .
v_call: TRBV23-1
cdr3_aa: CASSHGDYPLLCYNEQFF
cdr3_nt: TGCGCCAGCAGTCACGGGGACTACCCCTTATTGTGCTACAATGAGCAGTTCTTC

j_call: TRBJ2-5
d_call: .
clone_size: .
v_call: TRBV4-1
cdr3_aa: CASSQGRTDQETQYF
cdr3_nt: TGCGCCAGCAGCCAAGGTAGGACAGACCAAGAGACCCAGTACTTC

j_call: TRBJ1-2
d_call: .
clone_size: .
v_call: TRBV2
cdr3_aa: CASSVGSANYGYTF
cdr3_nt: TGTGCCAGCAGTGTCGGGAGCGCTAACTATGGCTACACCTTC

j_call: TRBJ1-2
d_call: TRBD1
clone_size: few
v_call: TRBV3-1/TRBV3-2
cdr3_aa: CASSQAGQGANYGYTF
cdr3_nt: TGTGCCAGCAGCCAAGCGGGACAGGGGGCAAACTATGGCTACACCTTC

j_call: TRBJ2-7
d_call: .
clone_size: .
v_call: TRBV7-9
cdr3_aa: CASSPQWGLISYEQYF
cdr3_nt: TGTGCCAGCAGCCCTCAGTGGGGGCTCATCTCCTACGAGCAGTACTTC

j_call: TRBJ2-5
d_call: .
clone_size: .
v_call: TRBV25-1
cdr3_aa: CASSEETAGQETQYF
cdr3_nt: TGTGCCAGCAGTGAAGAAACGGCCGGTCAAGAGACCCAGTACTTC

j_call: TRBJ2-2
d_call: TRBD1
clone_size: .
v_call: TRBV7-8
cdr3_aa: CASSTLQGAGELFF
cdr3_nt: TGTGCCAGCAGCACCCTACAGGGGGCCGGGGAGCTGTTTTTT

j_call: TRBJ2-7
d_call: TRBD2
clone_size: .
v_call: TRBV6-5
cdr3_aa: CASSFAGLGIYEQYF
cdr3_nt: TGTGCCAGCAGCTTCGCGGGACTAGGTATCTACGAGCAGTACTTC

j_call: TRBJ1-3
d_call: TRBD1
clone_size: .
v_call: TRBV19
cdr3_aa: CASGPGQAGYTIYF
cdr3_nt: TGTGCCAGTGGACCGGGACAGGCGGGCTACACCATATATTTT

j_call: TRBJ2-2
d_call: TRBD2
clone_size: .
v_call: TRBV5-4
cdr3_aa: CASSPLGGVTGELFF
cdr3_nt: TGTGCCAGCAGCCCTTTGGGGGGGGTTACCGGGGAGCTGTTTTTT

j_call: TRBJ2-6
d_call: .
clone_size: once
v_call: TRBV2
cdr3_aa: CASSRRSGANVLTF
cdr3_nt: TGTGCCAGTTCTAGGAGGTCTGGGGCCAACGTCCTGACTTTC

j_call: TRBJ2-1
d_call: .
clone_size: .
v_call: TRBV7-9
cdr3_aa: CASTYYNEQFF
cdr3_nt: TGTGCCAGCACCTATTACAATGAGCAGTTCTTC

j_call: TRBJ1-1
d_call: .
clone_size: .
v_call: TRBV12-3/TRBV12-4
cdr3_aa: CASSLMGGTEAFF
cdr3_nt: TGTGCCAGCAGTTTAATGGGGGGGACTGAAGCTTTCTTT

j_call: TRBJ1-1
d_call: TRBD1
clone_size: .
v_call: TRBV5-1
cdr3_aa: CASSQTGENTEAFF
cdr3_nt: TGCGCCAGCAGCCAGACAGGGGAGAACACTGAAGCTTTCTTT